The clone carrying this T cell receptor beta chain was seen at least ten times. This entry is derived from a study of human T cells and chemical hapten exposure. The sample's time point: patch test 3, about 24 weeks after DPC sensitization. As for treatment: therapeutic diphenylcyclopropenone sensitization with weekly scalp DPC. Trimming took off 8 bases at V and 0 bases at J, with 11 bases between the two ends. The CDR3 is 14 residues long. Via MiXCR, TCRdb re-called the RACE reads, giving one row per CDR3 protein. The data hold tens of thousands of distinct CDR3 sequences, with about an eighth observed a single time.

The chain joins TRBV12-3 or TRBV12-4 to TRBJ2-1, with D tentatively TRBD2 (6 bases). This TCR was sampled from a woman aged 45-65 years with alopecia areata. Some clones in this sample may be carry-over from other donors' samples. Sequencing was performed on whole blood, taken in connection with sensitization to the hapten diphenylcyclopropenone (DPC). CDR3 protein: CASLGGSSYNEQFF. CDR3 DNA: TGTGCCAGCCTGGGGGGTAGCTCCTACAATGAGCAGTTCTTC.